What follows are 27 T cell receptor beta chains derived from one specimen sequenced in a study of blood T cell repertoires in COVID-19. Using immunoSEQ multiplex PCR, the repertoire was profiled, and TCRdb retains in-frame clones only, with some absent. The table has 350,000 or so clones, approximately 89% seen once. Source material: peripheral blood. These receptors were collected from a woman in her sixties or seventies with COVID-19, enrolled during active disease.

The chain joins TRBV27 to TRBJ1-6, with TRBD1 as a possible D gene (5 bases). V shed 6 bases and J shed 7 bases, with 13 bases lying between them. The CDR3 covers 14 residues. Per germline, CDR1 MNHEY and CDR2 SMNVEV (reference sequence). CDR3 in amino acids: CASSSGFGNSPLHF. Here the CDR3 DNA reads TGTGCCAGCAGCTCAGGGTTCGGGAATTCACCCCTCCACTTT.

This rearrangement joins TRBV6-5 to TRBJ2-1, with 8 bases aligning to TRBD1. The V and J ends lost 5 bases and 5 bases, in that order; junction bases with no gene match: 2. The CDR3 is 13 residues long. Germline CDR1 MNHEY, CDR2 SVGAGI. CDR3 sequence reads: CASSRTGNNEQFF. In DNA, the CDR3 is TGTGCCAGCAGTAGGACAGGGAACAATGAGCAGTTCTTC.

The CDR3 nucleotides read TGTGCCAGCAGTTACTCGGGCAGTCTCAATCAGCCCCAGCATTTT. It yields the protein CASSYSGSLNQPQHF. The V gene is TRBV6-5, the J gene TRBJ1-5, with unresolved D. Germline CDR1 reads MNHEY; CDR2 reads SVGAGI. Trimming stripped 0 bases from V and 3 bases from J, with 9 bases between. The CDR3 has 15 residues.

This rearrangement joins TRBV5-1 to TRBJ2-2, with 10 nucleotides matching TRBD2. Germline CDR1 and CDR2: SGHRS and YFSETQ. The CDR3 contains 15 residues. V lost 1 base, J lost 6 bases, and 3 bases stayed unmatched. CDR3 coding DNA: TGCGCCAGCAGCTTGCTTAGCGGGGGGCCCGGGGAGCTGTTTTTT. It translates to CASSLLSGGPGELFF.

The chain links TRBV7-2 to TRBJ1-2, with 9 bases fitting TRBD1. V lost 1 base, J lost 7 bases, and 10 bases stayed unmatched. The CDR3 loop spans 16 amino acids. CDR1 is SGHTA and CDR2 is FQGNSA in the germline V gene. CDR3: CASSLGWGQGLGGYTF. CDR3 in DNA: TGTGCCAGCAGCTTAGGATGGGGACAGGGCTTAGGTGGCTACACCTTC.

This CDR3 is CASSPWDKPYEQYF. Here the CDR3 DNA reads TGTGCCAGCAGCCCCTGGGACAAACCCTACGAGCAGTACTTC. The genes are TRBV7-9 and TRBJ2-7; maybe TRBD1 (6 bases). From germline, CDR1 is SEHNR and CDR2 FQNEAQ (reference sequence). The CDR3 sequence is 14 residues long. V was pared by 5 bases and J by 2 bases, with 13 bases between. The complete variable domain, with remaining parts taken from reference TRBV7-9 and TRBJ2-7, reads DTGVSQNPRHKITKRGQNVTFRCDPISEHNRLYWYRQTLGQGPEFLTYFQNEAQLEKSRLLSDRFSAERPKGSFSTLEIQRTEQGDSAMYLCASSPWDKPYEQYFGPGTRLTVT.

The chain recombines TRBV19 with TRBJ1-2; 8 nucleotides align to TRBD1. The CDR3 consists of 11 residues. After removal of 8 bases from V and 4 bases from J, the junction contained 0 bases not matched to a gene. CDR1 is LNHDA and CDR2 is SQIVND in the germline V gene (reference sequence). CDR3 amino acids: CASDRGYGYTF. The CDR3 DNA is TGTGCCAGTGACAGGGGCTATGGCTACACCTTC.

The chain is built from TRBV5-6 and TRBJ1-2; 9 bases are shared with TRBD1. In germline, CDR1 is SGHDT, CDR2 YYEEEE. Germline trimming cut 7 bases from V and 2 bases from J; bases unmatched to any gene: 6. This CDR3 region has 14 residues. The CDR3 protein is CASVTGGENYGYTF. Written as DNA, the CDR3 is TGTGCCAGCGTCACAGGGGGCGAGAACTATGGCTACACCTTC.

This chain joins TRBV9 and TRBJ1-4, with TRBD1 matching 8 bases. The CDR3 has 17 amino acids. J lost 6 bases, V lost 2 bases, and 12 bases had no gene match. The germline V gene has CDR1 SGDLS and CDR2 YYNGEE. The CDR3, as DNA: TGTGCCAGCAGCGTGGGGACAGGCGGTGGCTTTTATGAAAAACTGTTTTTT. Its protein is CASSVGTGGGFYEKLFF.

V gene TRBV7-9 combines with J gene TRBJ2-3; D is unclear. Germline-derived CDR1 and CDR2 are SEHNR and FQNEAQ (reference sequence). The ends were cut back, 1 base at V and 6 bases at J, with 11 bases in the middle. This CDR3 is built from 14 residues. The CDR3 DNA follows: TGTGCCAGCAGCTTAGGACTGACCGGCGATACGCAGTATTTT. Its translation is CASSLGLTGDTQYF.

This sequence joins TRBV2 and TRBJ2-1; 10 nucleotides agree with TRBD2. Germline V lookup: CDR1 SNHLY, CDR2 FYNNEI. The CDR3 has 19 residues. The trim removed 6 bases at V and 3 bases at J, leaving 17 bases unmatched. DNA for the CDR3: TGTGCCAGCAGGGGACGTAGTGGACCCGGGACTAGCGACTACAATGAGCAGTTCTTC. Protein product: CASRGRSGPGTSDYNEQFF.

V usage is TRBV6-5 and J usage is TRBJ2-5, with D possibly being TRBD1 (5 bases). The CDR3 is made up of 13 amino acids. Germline V CDR1 and CDR2: MNHEY, SVGAGI. The ends were cut back, 5 bases at V and 5 bases at J, with 12 bases in the middle. CDR3 amino acids: CASSQGLRETQYF. The CDR3 nucleotides read TGTGCCAGCAGTCAGGGTTTACGGGAGACCCAGTACTTC.

The chain recombines TRBV6-6 with TRBJ1-2; no clear D gene. The V gene's germline CDR1 is MNHNY and CDR2 SVGAGI (reference sequence). The CDR3 contains 14 residues. V was shortened by 6 bases and J by 4 bases, with 15 bases between the two germline ends. The CDR3 region has the DNA TGTGCCAGCAGGGGCCCGGGAGCGCTCTATGGCTACACCTTC. This codes for CASRGPGALYGYTF.

The chain uses TRBV9 and TRBJ1-5; 8 nucleotides align to TRBD1. The V gene end was trimmed by 0 bases and the J gene end by 3 bases; junction bases not matched to a gene: 2. The CDR3 is made up of 15 amino acids. Germline-derived CDR1 and CDR2 are SGDLS and YYNGEE. CDR3 nucleotide sequence: TGTGCCAGCAGCGTAGCAGGGGGCTACAATCAGCCCCAGCATTTT. Protein product: CASSVAGGYNQPQHF.

V gene TRBV10-3 combines with J gene TRBJ1-1, with 7 positions matching TRBD1. Trimming cost V 10 bases and J 3 bases; bases outside gene matches: 2. Germline CDR1 ENHRY, CDR2 SYGVKD. The CDR3 has 11 residues. CDR3 bases: TGTGCCAGCGGACAGGACACTGAAGCTTTCTTT. Translation: CASGQDTEAFF.

CDR3 coding DNA: TGTGCTTGCCTCAGGGGCATAGGGGACTATGGCTACACCTTC. Its protein product is CACLRGIGDYGYTF. The chain is built from TRBV30 and TRBJ1-2, with TRBD1 as a possible D gene (6 bases). The germline V gene has CDR1 GTSNPN and CDR2 SVGIG (reference sequence). The CDR3 is 14 residues long.

Regarding this clone: This sample also contains other DNA sequences that code for the same CDR3. This rearrangement joins TRBV7-2 to TRBJ1-1; D gene ambiguous. V lost 5 bases and J 1 base, leaving 11 bases between the germline ends. The CDR3 loop spans 14 amino acids. Germline loops: CDR1 SGHTA, CDR2 FQGNSA. In DNA, the CDR3 is TGTGCCAGCAGCCCACGGGTAGGGAACACTGAAGCTTTCTTT. Translating gives CASSPRVGNTEAFF.

Note on this clone: The sample has other DNA sequences that encode this CDR3 too. The rearrangement uses TRBV5-1 and TRBJ2-7; tentatively, D is TRBD1 (5 bases). Trimming left V 1 base short and J 0 bases short, with 8 bases between. In germline, CDR1 is SGHRS, CDR2 YFSETQ. The CDR3 consists of 14 residues. In DNA, the CDR3 is TGCGCCAGCAGCTTGACAGGAAGCTCCTACGAGCAGTACTTC. Its translation: CASSLTGSSYEQYF.

The chain employs TRBV9 and TRBJ1-2; 8 bases map to TRBD1. V shed 0 bases, J shed 8 bases, and the junction held 6 bases outside the gene matches. The germline CDR1 and CDR2 sequences are SGDLS and YYNGEE. The CDR3 runs to 14 residues. The CDR3, as DNA: TGTGCCAGCAGCGTAGTTCAGGGGGCAGGAGGCTACACCTTC. Protein sequence: CASSVVQGAGGYTF.

The chain is built from TRBV7-9 and TRBJ1-1; D is perhaps TRBD1 (5 bases). This CDR3 is 15 amino acids long. V was trimmed by 7 bases and J by 7 bases, leaving 22 bases between them. CDR1 and CDR2 from the germline V gene are SEHNR and FQNEAQ (reference sequence). CDR3 bases: TGTGCCAGCACGCTGACCCGGCAGGGATATGGTGAAGCTTTCTTT. It specifies CASTLTRQGYGEAFF.

The rearrangement joins TRBV19 to TRBJ1-4; 8 bases line up with TRBD1. J lost 0 bases, V lost 5 bases, and 8 bases had no gene match. There are 17 residues in the CDR3. The V gene's germline CDR1 is LNHDA and CDR2 SQIVND (reference sequence). This CDR3 is CASSPGQGVTTNEKLFF. CDR3 nucleotides: TGTGCCAGTAGTCCAGGACAGGGCGTCACAACTAATGAAAAACTGTTTTTT.

The chain employs TRBV4-1 and TRBJ2-3; perhaps TRBD1 as D (6 bases). CDR1 and CDR2 (germline): MGHRA, YSYEKL. Trimming took 0 bases from V and 2 from J, leaving 12 bases between them. CDR3 length equals 16 residues. The CDR3 loop reads CASSQELRGHTDTQYF. The CDR3 region has the DNA TGCGCCAGCAGCCAAGAGTTACGGGGACACACAGATACGCAGTATTTT.

The chain has TRBV11-2 and TRBJ2-6; 7 positions match TRBD1. Germline CDR1 and CDR2: SGHAT and FQNNGV. V was clipped by 5 bases and J by 1 base; unmatched bases: 8. The CDR3 covers 17 residues. CDR3: CASSPNLQGSGANVLTF. The CDR3 bases are TGTGCCAGCAGCCCAAACCTACAGGGGTCTGGGGCCAACGTCCTGACTTTC.

The chain links TRBV5-1 to TRBJ2-3, with 8 positions matching TRBD2. V was clipped by 2 bases and J by 6 bases; unmatched bases: 8. In germline, CDR1 is SGHRS, CDR2 YFSETQ. The CDR3 is 15 amino acids. In DNA, the CDR3 is TGCGCCAGCAGCTTCCCCGGACTAGCAGGTGATACGCAGTATTTT. Protein product: CASSFPGLAGDTQYF.

The rearrangement joins TRBV5-1 to TRBJ1-1, with D tentatively TRBD1 (6 bases). CDR3 length: 12 amino acids. The V and J ends lost 4 bases and 7 bases respectively, with 11 bases between them. CDR1 and CDR2 from the germline V gene are SGHRS and YFSETQ. CDR3 nucleotides: TGCGCCAGCAGCCTGACAGGACTTGAAGCTTTCTTT. Amino acids: CASSLTGLEAFF.

The chain carries TRBV4-1 and TRBJ1-5, with D unresolved. The CDR3 covers 15 residues. The germline V and J ends were trimmed by 1 base and 3 bases, with 10 bases remaining between them. Germline lookup yields CDR1 MGHRA and CDR2 YSYEKL. CDR3 amino acids: CASSQAWRNNQPQHF. The DNA for the CDR3 is TGCGCCAGCAGCCAAGCTTGGAGAAACAATCAGCCCCAGCATTTT.

The rearrangement links TRBV27 to TRBJ1-1; a weak D match, TRBD1 (5 bases). V was pared by 5 bases and J by 5 bases, with 15 bases between. The CDR3 totals 14 residues. Germline V gene data show CDR1 as MNHEY and CDR2 as SMNVEV (reference sequence). The CDR3 is CASSPAGGGTEAFF. In DNA, the CDR3 is TGTGCCAGCAGTCCGGCGGGGGGTGGAACTGAAGCTTTCTTT.